This TCR beta chain was identified in a study of blood T cell repertoires in COVID-19. Profiled with immunoSEQ multiplex PCR; TCRdb holds only in-frame clones, not every one. Of more than 65,000 clones listed, around 80% are singletons. Germline loops: CDR1 KGHSH, CDR2 LQKENI. The CDR3 is 13 amino acids. V shed 3 bases and J shed 1 base, with 6 bases lying between them. The J gene is TRBJ1-1, the V gene TRBV18, with D hard to call. The clonotype was recovered from an older woman with acute or convalescent COVID-19. Material: peripheral blood. The CDR3 protein is CASSPAGNTEAFF. CDR3 bases: TGTGCCAGCTCACCTGCCGGGAACACTGAAGCTTTCTTT.